These 24 T cell receptor beta chains were all obtained from the same sample, sequenced in a study of blood T cells in healthy people across ages. Through a sample-barcoded 5' primer and a J-beta primer mix, a second PCR was run for roughly 7 to 11 cycles. MiXCR was run by TCRdb on the 5' RACE reads, yielding one entry per CDR3 protein. The data hold fewer than 700,000 distinct CDR3 sequences, with 40% to 45% observed a single time. Sequencing used blood. These receptors were taken from a man older than 75 in good health.

This clonotype occurred once. The chain's CDR3 is CASFLGPGNTEAFF. In DNA, the CDR3 is TGTGCCAGCTTCCTAGGTCCCGGTAACACTGAAGCTTTCTTT. The chain carries TRBV6-5 and TRBJ1-1; D is unresolved. This CDR3 comprises 14 residues. Trimming stripped 8 bases from V and 2 bases from J, with 15 bases between. The germline V gene encodes CDR1 MNHEY and CDR2 SVGAGI.

The genes are TRBV20-1 and TRBJ2-7; D uncertain. Germline V gene sequence: CDR1 DFQATT, CDR2 SNEGSKA (reference sequence). The V and J ends lost 3 bases and 3 bases respectively, with 6 bases between them. The CDR3 runs 11 residues. For the CDR3, the DNA is TGCAGTGCTAGTGTGGACTACGAGCAGTACTTC. As protein: CSASVDYEQYF.

Points on this clonotype: An end of the junction differs from the germline gene, which may be a read error. CDR3 coding DNA: TGTGCCGGGAGTGTACTAAGTGGGACCCAGTACTTC. The encoded protein is CAGSVLSGTQYF. The genes are TRBV30 and TRBJ2-7, with a possible D match to TRBD2 (5 bases). The J call may be incorrect, as the DNA end agrees better with TRBJ2-5. The CDR3 has 12 residues. Germline CDR1 GTSNPN, CDR2 SVGIG (reference sequence).

This clonotype was detected a few times. The genes are TRBV7-2 and TRBJ1-4, with 7 bases fitting TRBD1. The J segment lost 7 bases and the V segment lost 6 bases, leaving 8 bases of the junction unmatched. The CDR3 runs to 14 residues. Germline values: CDR1 SGHTA, CDR2 FQGNSA. CDR3 coding DNA: TGTGCCAGCAGACCAGGGGGTTCCTCTGAAAAACTGTTTTTT. Amino acid sequence: CASRPGGSSEKLFF.

J is TRBJ1-2 and V is TRBV20-1; maybe TRBD1 (6 bases). The CDR3 loop spans 14 amino acids. The germline V gene has CDR1 DFQATT and CDR2 SNEGSKA (reference sequence). V lost 0 bases, J lost 8 bases, and 16 bases lay in between. The CDR3, as DNA: TGCAGTGCTAGAGAGGCGGACAGACGAAAAGGCTACACCTTC. Its protein product is CSAREADRRKGYTF.

This clonotype was recorded at least ten times. A read error may account for a junction end that differs from germline. The rearrangement links TRBV20-1 to TRBJ1-6; tentative D call: TRBD1 (5 bases). The V gene's germline CDR1 is DFQATT and CDR2 SNEGSKA (reference sequence). The CDR3 contains 16 residues. In DNA, the CDR3 is TGCAGTGCCACAAGGCAGGGTAGCTCCAATAATTCACCCCTCCACTTT. Translated: CSATRQGSSNNSPLHF.

This chain joins TRBV9 and TRBJ2-5, with no clear D. Trimming removed 3 bases from V and 2 bases from J, with 5 bases in between. Germline loops: CDR1 SGDLS, CDR2 YYNGEE. The CDR3 contains 12 residues. The CDR3 region has the DNA TGTGCCAGCAGCGGATCTCAAGAGACCCAGTACTTC. Translated, it gives CASSGSQETQYF.

The chain employs TRBV6-1 and TRBJ2-5; weak D call: TRBD1 (6 bases). Germline V lookup: CDR1 MNHNS, CDR2 SASEGT. The germline V and J ends were trimmed by 4 bases and 3 bases, with 12 bases remaining between them. The CDR3 length is 14 residues. The CDR3 sequence is CASSAGTRKETQYF. For the CDR3, the DNA is TGTGCCAGCAGTGCCGGGACACGTAAAGAGACCCAGTACTTC.

V is TRBV24-1 and J is TRBJ2-2; 7 bases fit TRBD2. The ends lost 9 bases at V and 7 bases at J; junction bases unmatched: 7. This CDR3 is 13 amino acids long. Germline assignment: CDR1 KGHDR and CDR2 SFDVKD. The CDR3, as DNA: TGTGCCACCGGTCGGGAGGAGGGCGGGGAGCTGTTTTTT. Translated: CATGREEGGELFF.

The CDR3 here is CASSFVRAGGYEQYF. In DNA form, the CDR3 reads TGTGCCAGCAGTTTTGTGAGGGCAGGGGGCTACGAGCAGTACTTC. The rearrangement uses TRBV28 and TRBJ2-7; 7 bases are a match to TRBD1. Germline loops: CDR1 MDHEN, CDR2 SYDVKM. The V gene end was trimmed by 3 bases and the J gene end by 3 bases; junction bases not matched to a gene: 8. The CDR3 length is 15 residues.

This clonotype was found once. The chain's CDR3 is CASSPLTDRSGNTIYF. The DNA of the CDR3 is TGCGCCAGCAGCCCACTTACAGACAGGTCTGGAAACACCATATATTTT. The gene calls are TRBV4-1 and TRBJ1-3, with a possible D match to TRBD1 (6 bases). Germline V gives CDR1 MGHRA, CDR2 YSYEKL. CDR3 length equals 16 residues. Trimming removed 4 bases from V and 1 base from J, with 14 bases in between.

The chain has TRBV7-2 and TRBJ1-2; D is unclear. CDR1 is SGHTA, CDR2 FQGNSA, per germline. V dropped 5 bases and J dropped 7 bases, with 11 bases sitting between them. This CDR3 contains 12 residues. CDR3: CASSETPVGYTF. The CDR3 DNA reads TGTGCCAGCAGCGAGACCCCAGTTGGCTACACCTTC. The full variable domain, with the rest looked up from reference TRBV7-2 and TRBJ1-2, is GAGVSQSPSNKVTEKGKDVELRCDPISGHTALYWYRQSLGQGLEFLIYFQGNSAPDKSGLPSDRFSAERTGGSVSTLTIQRTQQEDSAVYLCASSETPVGYTFGSGTRLTVV.

This clonotype was counted ten times or more. The chain joins TRBV20-1 to TRBJ2-3; 7 nucleotides line up with TRBD2. CDR3 length: 15 amino acids. Germline values: CDR1 DFQATT, CDR2 SNEGSKA (reference sequence). The ends lost 6 bases at V and 2 bases at J; junction bases unmatched: 11. The CDR3: CSAPTLADPTDTQYF. The CDR3 DNA is TGCAGTGCCCCGACTCTAGCGGACCCCACAGATACGCAGTATTTT.

This clonotype was counted between two and nine times. This rearrangement joins TRBV21-1 to TRBJ2-7. TRBV21-1 is deemed a pseudogene. CDR3 size: 10 residues. CDR3 sequence reads: CKSTAYEQYF. The CDR3 DNA is TGTAAGAGCACCGCCTACGAGCAGTACTTC.

This chain connects TRBV20-1 to TRBJ1-5; D may be TRBD1 (6 bases). V lost 7 bases to trimming and J lost 6 bases, with 13 bases between them. The CDR3 sequence is 12 residues long. CDR1 and CDR2 from the germline V gene are DFQATT and SNEGSKA (reference sequence). As DNA, the CDR3 is TGCAGTGTGGGGGGGCTTCGTCAGCCCCAGCATTTT. This gives the protein CSVGGLRQPQHF.

V usage is TRBV5-1 and J usage is TRBJ2-7, with no clear D. This CDR3 comprises 13 residues. With 4 bases removed from V and 3 bases from J, the gap between germline ends came to 11 bases. Germline V gene data show CDR1 as SGHRS and CDR2 as YFSETQ. CDR3 nucleotides: TGCGCCAGCAGCCAGGCTCTAGACTACGAGCAGTACTTC. Translation gives CASSQALDYEQYF.

In its sample, this clonotype was seen a few times. The V gene is TRBV7-2, the J gene TRBJ2-1; TRBD2 might be the D (5 bases). CDR1 is SGHTA and CDR2 is FQGNSA in the germline V gene. This CDR3 has 13 residues. The V end lost 3 bases, the J end lost 5 bases, and 8 bases lay between the germline ends. CDR3 nucleotides: TGTGCCAGCAGCTTTGGACTCAACAATGAGCAGTTCTTC. It is translated as CASSFGLNNEQFF.

A word on this clonotype: This may come from a read error, since a much larger clone is one base off. V is TRBV12-3 or TRBV12-4 and J is TRBJ2-3; perhaps D is TRBD1 or TRBD2 (7 bases each). This CDR3 region has 15 residues. In DNA form, the CDR3 reads TGTGTCAGCAGGGAGGGACAGACGTACACAGATACGCAGTATTTT. Encoded protein: CVSREGQTYTDTQYF.

This sequence joins TRBV4-2 and TRBJ2-1; 9 bases are a match to TRBD2. CDR3 length equals 17 residues. V lost 0 bases to trimming and J lost 4 bases; unmatched junction nucleotides: 7. Germline CDR1 reads LGHNA; CDR2 reads YNFKEQ. The CDR3 DNA sequence: TGTGCCAGCAGCCAAGAGACTAGCGGAGACCTTTACAATGAGCAGTTCTTC. This encodes CASSQETSGDLYNEQFF.

V usage is TRBV29-1 and J usage is TRBJ2-3; the D is unclear. V shed 6 bases and J shed 0 bases, with 7 bases lying between them. The CDR3 is made up of 12 amino acids. Germline V gene lookup returns CDR1 SQVTM and CDR2 ANQGSEA. The CDR3 DNA follows: TGCAGCGTCGACGATAGCACAGATACGCAGTATTTT. Translation gives CSVDDSTDTQYF.

This chain joins TRBV27 and TRBJ1-1, with D perhaps matching TRBD1 (5 bases). V dropped 5 bases and J dropped 5 bases, with 12 bases sitting between them. CDR3 length: 13 residues. CDR1 and CDR2 (germline): MNHEY, SMNVEV (reference sequence). CDR3: CASSEVWGTEAFF. CDR3 nucleotide sequence: TGTGCCAGCAGTGAGGTTTGGGGGACTGAAGCTTTCTTT.

This clonotype was seen once. The J gene is TRBJ2-2, the V gene TRBV2, with unresolved D. The CDR3 is 13 amino acids. Germline V gene data show CDR1 as SNHLY and CDR2 as FYNNEI. The V end was cut by 4 bases, the J end by 7 bases, with 10 bases between. The CDR3 DNA reads TGTGCCAGCAGTGTCAGCCTGGGCGGGGAGCTGTTTTTT. It translates to CASSVSLGGELFF.

The rearrangement links TRBV6-2 or TRBV6-3 to TRBJ2-7; 9 nucleotides align to TRBD1. The ends lost 6 bases at V and 0 bases at J; junction bases unmatched: 6. This CDR3 is 15 amino acids long. Germline-derived CDR1 and CDR2 are MNHEY and SVGEGT. CDR3 region: CASRQGQGFSYEQYF. The DNA of the CDR3 is TGTGCCAGCAGACAGGGACAGGGCTTCTCCTACGAGCAGTACTTC.

This clonotype was counted a few times. The genes are TRBV20-1 and TRBJ1-6; possible D gene TRBD1, 6 bases. The CDR3 is 15 residues long. Germline V gene lookup returns CDR1 DFQATT and CDR2 SNEGSKA (reference sequence). Between the trimmed V and J ends, which lost 2 bases and 4 bases, there was a span of 12 bases. CDR3 amino acids: CSARPGGAYNSPLHF. DNA of the CDR3: TGCAGTGCTAGACCCGGGGGCGCGTATAATTCACCCCTCCACTTT.